This is a list of T cell receptor beta chains from one sample in a study of blood T cell repertoires in COVID-19. The data were produced by immunoSEQ multiplex PCR, yet TCRdb's version contains in-frame clones alone and is incomplete. This sample has 250,000 to 400,000 clones, with approximately 88% found just once. The sequenced sample consisted of peripheral blood. Every receptor here comes from a woman aged 30 to 39 with COVID-19, enrolled during active disease. Each CDR3 is given with its conserved first and last residue. The order of the fields is V gene, D gene, J gene, clone size, CDR3 protein, CDR3 DNA. The D gene is left open where the match is weak. The size field is filled for only some rows; it gives once, few, many or a size class.

>TRBV21-1|-|TRBJ1-1|-
CASSKAGQANTEAFF
TGTGCCAGCAGCAAAGCAGGACAGGCGAACACTGAAGCTTTCTTT
>TRBV27|TRBD1|TRBJ1-6|once
CASSLDRGTENSPLHF
TGTGCCAGCAGTCTTGACAGGGGAACGGAGAATTCACCCCTCCACTTT
>TRBV3-1/TRBV3-2|TRBD1|TRBJ1-1|-
CASSPGQGLAFF
TGTGCCAGCAGCCCTGGACAGGGTTTGGCTTTCTTT
>TRBV12-3/TRBV12-4|-|TRBJ2-2|-
CASSQQGQELFF
TGTGCCAGCAGTCAACAGGGTCAGGAGCTGTTTTTT
>TRBV2|-|TRBJ1-2|few
CASSPLPYGYTF
TGTGCCAGCAGTCCCCTCCCCTATGGCTACACCTTC
>TRBV2|-|TRBJ1-4|-
CASSELLRTEILFF
TGTGCCAGCAGTGAGTTACTTAGGACAGAGATACTGTTTTTT
>TRBV6-5|-|TRBJ2-5|-
CASSTRGRIETQYF
TGTGCCAGCAGTACCCGGGGGAGGATCGAGACCCAGTACTTC
>TRBV15|-|TRBJ1-6|-
CATSRDPQATSYNSPLHF
TGTGCCACCAGCAGAGATCCCCAGGCCACCTCCTATAATTCACCCCTCCACTTT
>TRBV5-4|TRBD1|TRBJ1-4|-
CASSRQGAIEKLFF
TGTGCCAGCAGCCGGCAGGGGGCTATTGAAAAACTGTTTTTT
>TRBV4-2|-|TRBJ2-7|-
CASSQGAPSYEQYF
TGTGCCAGCAGCCAAGGGGCACCCTCCTACGAGCAGTACTTC
>TRBV14|-|TRBJ1-4|once
CASSQDVMSGATNEKLFF
TGTGCCAGCAGCCAAGATGTCATGTCAGGGGCGACTAATGAAAAACTGTTTTTT
>TRBV10-3|TRBD1|TRBJ1-1|-
CAIRGDRGNTEAFF
TGTGCCATCAGGGGTGACAGGGGGAACACTGAAGCTTTCTTT
>TRBV6-1|-|TRBJ1-5|-
CASSEGVGASQPQHF
TGTGCCAGCAGTGAAGGGGTGGGGGCGAGCCAGCCCCAGCATTTT
>TRBV19|-|TRBJ1-2|-
CASEPLTGGYTF
TGTGCCAGTGAACCCCTTACGGGAGGCTACACCTTC
>TRBV18|TRBD1|TRBJ1-3|-
CASSPQRTGGNTIYF
TGTGCCAGCTCACCACAGAGGACAGGGGGAAACACCATATATTTT
>TRBV5-8|-|TRBJ1-1|-
CASSLAVNTEAFF
TGTGCCAGCAGCTTGGCCGTGAACACTGAAGCTTTCTTT
>TRBV7-2|TRBD1|TRBJ1-4|-
CASSSGPGQGRNEKLFF
TGTGCCAGCAGCTCGGGCCCGGGACAGGGGCGTAATGAAAAACTGTTTTTT
>TRBV27|TRBD1|TRBJ1-2|-
CASSLSPDRVYGYTF
TGTGCCAGCAGTTTATCTCCTGACAGGGTCTATGGCTACACCTTC
>TRBV9|TRBD1|TRBJ1-5|-
CASSSGTGEGQPQHF
TGTGCCAGCAGCTCCGGGACAGGGGAAGGGCAGCCCCAGCATTTT
>TRBV30|TRBD2|TRBJ2-5|-
CAWSLGLAGERVTQYF
TGTGCCTGGAGCCTAGGACTAGCGGGGGAAAGGGTGACCCAGTACTTC
>TRBV6-5|-|TRBJ1-2|-
CASSYSRGNYGYTF
TGTGCCAGCAGTTACAGCAGGGGTAACTATGGCTACACCTTC
>TRBV5-1|TRBD1|TRBJ2-1|-
CASSWDRTYNEQFF
TGCGCCAGCAGCTGGGACAGGACTTACAATGAGCAGTTCTTC